Listed below are T cell receptor beta chains from one sample, sequenced in a study of blood T cell repertoires in COVID-19. Data came from immunoSEQ multiplex PCR; TCRdb stores just in-frame clones and leaves some out. The sample records 200,000 to 250,000 clones, roughly 85% being singletons. Material for sequencing was PBMCs or T cells enriched from blood (not recorded which). These receptors came from a woman in her thirties or forties with acute COVID-19. Each CDR3 is given with its conserved first and last residue. The order of the fields is V gene, D gene, J gene, clone size, CDR3 length, CDR3 protein, CDR3 DNA. D genes are given only for firm matches. Clone size is not always given. Where it is, it says once, few, many or a class for expanded clones.

TRBV12-3/TRBV12-4	-	TRBJ2-7	-	13	CASRPGHGYEQYF	TGTGCCAGCAGGCCGGGACATGGATACGAGCAGTACTTC
TRBV19	TRBD1	TRBJ1-5	-	12	CASRDRGQPQHF	TGTGCCAGCAGGGACAGGGGCCAGCCCCAGCATTTT
TRBV7-3	-	TRBJ1-1	-	13	CASSSQMNTEAFF	TGTGCCAGCAGCTCCCAGATGAACACTGAAGCTTTCTTT
TRBV7-3	TRBD2	TRBJ2-2	-	17	CASSLNRLAVNTGELFF	TGTGCCAGCAGCTTAAATAGGCTAGCGGTGAACACCGGGGAGCTGTTTTTT
TRBV2	-	TRBJ2-1	-	15	CANSLGAPSYNEQFF	TGTGCCAACAGTTTGGGCGCACCCTCCTACAATGAGCAGTTCTTC
TRBV3-1/TRBV3-2	TRBD2	TRBJ2-3	-	18	CASSQESTSGSIADTQYF	TGTGCCAGCAGCCAAGAATCGACTAGCGGGAGTATCGCAGATACGCAGTATTTT
TRBV7-9	TRBD2	TRBJ2-1	-	16	CASSLTGTSGWNEQFF	TGTGCCAGCAGCCTCACCGGGACTAGCGGCTGGAATGAGCAGTTCTTC
TRBV28	TRBD1	TRBJ2-7	-	13	CASETGGTYEQYF	TGTGCCAGCGAGACAGGGGGGACCTACGAGCAGTACTTC
TRBV6-5	TRBD1	TRBJ1-5	-	14	CASRKGQGNQPQHF	TGTGCCAGCCGAAAGGGACAGGGTAATCAGCCCCAGCATTTT
TRBV24-1	-	TRBJ2-2	-	13	CATQGANTGELFF	TGTGCCACCCAGGGTGCGAACACCGGGGAGCTGTTTTTT
TRBV7-3	-	TRBJ1-2	-	15	CATPGGLLTNYGYTF	TGTGCCACCCCGGGGGGGTTATTGACTAACTATGGCTACACCTTC
TRBV6-1	TRBD1	TRBJ1-1	-	17	CASSGRDRGSYLTEAFF	TGTGCCAGCAGTGGCCGGGACAGGGGGTCTTATTTAACTGAAGCTTTCTTT
TRBV24-1	-	TRBJ2-5	once	15	CATNGGKGGQETQYF	TGTGCCACCAATGGGGGTAAGGGAGGCCAAGAGACCCAGTACTTC
TRBV11-2	TRBD2	TRBJ2-7	-	19	CASSLVTSGRAAFFYEQYF	TGTGCCAGCAGCTTAGTGACTAGCGGGAGGGCCGCTTTCTTCTACGAGCAGTACTTC
TRBV6-5	TRBD1	TRBJ2-7	-	14	CASRGGQVIYEQYF	TGTGCCAGCAGGGGGGGACAGGTGATCTACGAGCAGTACTTC
TRBV6-5	-	TRBJ1-2	-	14	CASKGVIGPYGYTF	TGTGCCAGCAAAGGGGTTATCGGCCCCTATGGCTACACCTTC
TRBV5-1	-	TRBJ2-2	-	12	CASTDFTGELFF	TGCGCCAGCACCGACTTCACCGGGGAGCTGTTTTTT
TRBV5-8	TRBD1	TRBJ1-5	-	16	CASSSGTVYSNQPQHF	TGTGCCAGCAGCTCCGGGACAGTCTATAGCAATCAGCCCCAGCATTTT
TRBV24-1	-	TRBJ2-3	once	18	CASAGWGDRDTSTDTQYF	TGTGCCTCGGCGGGGTGGGGGGACCGAGACACTAGCACAGATACGCAGTATTTT
TRBV28	-	TRBJ1-4	-	15	CASSLGNRYNEKLFF	TGTGCCAGCAGTTTAGGAAACAGGTACAATGAAAAACTGTTTTTT
TRBV27	TRBD2	TRBJ2-3	-	16	CASSPGLAGGTDTQYF	TGTGCCAGCAGCCCGGGACTAGCGGGAGGTACAGATACGCAGTATTTT
TRBV9	-	TRBJ2-4	-	18	CASSGGGQGNLAKNIQYF	TGTGCCAGCAGCGGAGGGGGACAAGGAAATCTAGCCAAAAACATTCAGTACTTC
TRBV14	-	TRBJ1-2	few	13	CASAWTFNYGYTF	TGTGCCAGCGCGTGGACATTTAACTATGGCTACACCTTC
TRBV7-8	-	TRBJ1-5	few	16	CASSLGAVASNQPQHF	TGTGCCAGCAGCTTAGGCGCAGTAGCGAGCAATCAGCCCCAGCATTTT
TRBV28	TRBD1	TRBJ2-7	-	15	CASSPRAGGSYEQYF	TGTGCCAGCAGTCCCCGCGCAGGGGGATCCTACGAGCAGTACTTC
TRBV9	TRBD1	TRBJ2-2	-	15	CASRMTGVDTGELFF	TGTGCCAGCAGAATGACAGGGGTCGACACCGGGGAGCTGTTTTTT
TRBV11-2	-	TRBJ1-2	few	15	CASSYGHQTNYGYTF	TGTGCCAGCAGCTACGGACACCAAACTAACTATGGCTACACCTTC
TRBV27	TRBD2	TRBJ2-1	-	17	CASSHPGREPSYNEQFF	TGTGCCAGCAGCCACCCTGGGCGGGAGCCCTCCTACAATGAGCAGTTCTTC
TRBV7-3	TRBD2	TRBJ2-1	-	15	CARALREGPYNEQFF	TGTGCCAGAGCCTTGCGGGAGGGCCCCTACAATGAGCAGTTCTTC
TRBV30	TRBD1	TRBJ2-1	-	14	CAWARQGPVDEQFF	TGTGCCTGGGCAAGACAGGGCCCTGTGGATGAGCAGTTCTTC
TRBV28	-	TRBJ1-2	-	11	CASRTRYSYTF	TGTGCCAGCAGAACCAGATATAGCTACACCTTC
TRBV7-8	TRBD1	TRBJ1-5	-	14	CASSYRDRNQPQHF	TGTGCCAGCAGTTACCGGGACAGGAATCAGCCCCAGCATTTT
TRBV5-1	TRBD1	TRBJ2-5	few	14	CASSLGGQRETQYF	TGCGCCAGCAGCTTGGGGGGACAGAGGGAGACCCAGTACTTC
TRBV5-1	-	TRBJ2-5	-	15	CASSKGTSGGETQYF	TGCGCCAGCAGCAAGGGGACTTCTGGCGGTGAGACCCAGTACTTC
TRBV2	-	TRBJ2-1	-	14	CASSGGLGVGEQFF	TGTGCCAGCAGCGGGGGACTTGGGGTCGGTGAGCAGTTCTTC
TRBV5-1	TRBD1	TRBJ2-2	-	14	CASSSGQGAGELFF	TGCGCCAGCAGCTCGGGACAGGGCGCCGGGGAGCTGTTTTTT
TRBV19	-	TRBJ1-1	once	15	CASGLGGAAGTEAFF	TGTGCCAGTGGACTTGGGGGGGCTGCGGGTACTGAAGCTTTCTTT
TRBV28	TRBD2	TRBJ2-1	-	14	CASTGGGSYNEQFF	TGTGCCAGCACGGGGGGGGGTTCCTACAATGAGCAGTTCTTC
TRBV5-6	TRBD1	TRBJ1-1	-	17	CASRLTGTGVAGTEAFF	TGTGCCAGCAGGTTGACCGGGACAGGGGTCGCGGGCACTGAAGCTTTCTTT
TRBV24-1	-	TRBJ2-2	-	14	CATGGQLNTGELFF	TGTGCCACCGGAGGACAGCTGAACACCGGGGAGCTGTTTTTT
TRBV5-6	-	TRBJ1-5	-	14	CASSLLSALGPQHF	TGTGCCAGCAGCTTGTTAAGCGCATTAGGCCCCCAGCATTTT
TRBV19	-	TRBJ2-1	-	14	CASSIQGRGNEQFF	TGTGCCAGTAGTATACAGGGCAGGGGAAATGAGCAGTTCTTC
TRBV30	TRBD2	TRBJ2-7	-	13	CAWSRLAGGEQYF	TGTGCCTGGAGTCGACTAGCGGGAGGCGAGCAGTACTTC
TRBV6-2/TRBV6-3	-	TRBJ2-7	-	14	CASSAALLPGEQYF	TGTGCCAGCAGTGCTGCTCTTCTCCCCGGCGAGCAGTACTTC
TRBV19	TRBD2	TRBJ2-1	-	17	CASRGSGGTSAYNEQFF	TGTGCCAGCCGGGGATCGGGGGGGACTAGCGCTTACAATGAGCAGTTCTTC
TRBV7-9	-	TRBJ1-2	once	12	CASSSLSYGYTF	TGTGCCAGCAGCTCTCTCAGCTATGGCTACACCTTC
TRBV15	TRBD1	TRBJ2-5	few	16	CATSRGNDRGQETQYF	TGTGCCACCAGCAGAGGCAACGACAGGGGCCAAGAGACCCAGTACTTC
TRBV18	TRBD1	TRBJ1-1	once	13	CASSRDRDTEAFF	TGTGCCAGCTCACGGGACAGGGACACTGAAGCTTTCTTT
TRBV7-2	TRBD2	TRBJ2-4	-	16	CASTNPSGLAKNIQYF	TGTGCCAGCACCAATCCTAGCGGACTAGCCAAAAACATTCAGTACTTC
TRBV19	-	TRBJ1-1	-	13	CASSIEGDTEAFF	TGTGCCAGTAGTATAGAGGGAGACACTGAAGCTTTCTTT
TRBV2	TRBD1	TRBJ2-5	-	15	CASRDRDTEGETQYF	TGTGCCAGCAGAGACAGGGATACGGAAGGAGAGACCCAGTACTTC
TRBV10-3	-	TRBJ1-2	-	17	CAISEINLERVAYGYTF	TGTGCCATCAGTGAGATAAACTTAGAGAGGGTGGCCTATGGCTACACCTTC
TRBV21-1	-	TRBJ2-2	-	14	CASSTGLAGGELFF	TGTGCCAGCAGCACCGGACTAGCTGGCGGGGAGCTGTTTTTT